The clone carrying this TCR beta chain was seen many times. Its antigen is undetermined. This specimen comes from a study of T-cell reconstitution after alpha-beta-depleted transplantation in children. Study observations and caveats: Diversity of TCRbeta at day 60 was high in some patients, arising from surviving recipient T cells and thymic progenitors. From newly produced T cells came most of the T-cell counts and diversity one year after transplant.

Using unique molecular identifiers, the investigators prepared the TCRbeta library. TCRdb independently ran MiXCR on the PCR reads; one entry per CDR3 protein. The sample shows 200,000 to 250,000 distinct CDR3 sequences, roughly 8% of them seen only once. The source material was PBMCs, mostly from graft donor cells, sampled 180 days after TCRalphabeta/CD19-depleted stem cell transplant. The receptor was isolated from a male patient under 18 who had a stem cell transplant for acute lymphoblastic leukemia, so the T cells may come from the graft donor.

CDR3 protein: CASSASTSGIYNEQFF. In DNA, the CDR3 is TGTGCCAGCAGCGCTTCGACTAGCGGAATATACAATGAGCAGTTCTTC. V is TRBV9 and J is TRBJ2-1, with TRBD2 matching over 9 bases. The CDR3 sequence is 16 residues long. V lost 3 bases to trimming and J lost 4 bases; unmatched junction nucleotides: 8. Germline CDR1 and CDR2: SGDLS and YYNGEE.